Listed here are 24 T cell receptor beta chains from one sample, sequenced in a study of patients and donors after allogeneic stem cell transplantation (dated by TCRdb to 2019 to 2021). Library preparation used RT-PCR. The listed sequencing device is NextSeq 550. TCRdb took the public reads, trimmed them with fastp at Q25, ran MiXCR for clone calling and kept in-frame beta chains. For every CDR3 protein sequence, its rows merge into one entry that carries the most common genes and DNA. This sample comprises about 960,000 distinct CDR3 sequences, roughly 17% of them detected only once. The ten largest clonotypes hold about 6% of the sample. Source material: blood, either unsorted or a sorted T cell fraction (not recorded which). The origin of the receptors is a human donor who was either an allogeneic HSCT recipient or a stem cell or donor lymphocyte infusion donor (not recorded which). It is not recorded whose cells these are; they may come from a transplant donor.

The rearrangement joins TRBV16 to TRBJ1-5, with TRBD1 identical over 8 bases. The CDR3 has 15 residues. V was clipped by 0 bases and J by 6 bases; unmatched bases: 4. Germline values: CDR1 KGHSY, CDR2 FQNENV. DNA of the CDR3: TGTGCCAGCAGCCAATCGCAGGGGGCAACTCAGCCCCAGCATTTT. Amino acids: CASSQSQGATQPQHF.

This chain connects TRBV28 to TRBJ2-7; D remains ambiguous. The CDR3 runs 13 residues. Trimming took off 8 bases at V and 1 base at J, with 12 bases between the two ends. Germline CDR1 MDHEN, CDR2 SYDVKM. CDR3 residues: CASVPRDSYEQYF. The CDR3 nucleotides read TGTGCCAGCGTGCCTAGGGATTCCTACGAGCAGTACTTC. Together with reference TRBV28 and TRBJ2-7, the CDR3 gives the full variable domain: DVKVTQSSRYLVKRTGEKVFLECVQDMDHENMFWYRQDPGLGLRLIYFSYDVKMKEKGDIPEGYSVSREKKERFSLILESASTNQTSMYLCASVPRDSYEQYFGPGTRLTVT.

The chain combines TRBV30 with TRBJ1-2, with D possibly being TRBD1 (5 bases). Trimming left V 2 bases short and J 7 bases short, with 17 bases between. Germline lookup yields CDR1 GTSNPN and CDR2 SVGIG (reference sequence). This CDR3 comprises 14 residues. In DNA form, the CDR3 reads TGTGCCTGGAGTTCAGGGAAAGTCGTGGGTGGCTACACCTTC. This gives the protein CAWSSGKVVGGYTF.

This clonotype occurred a few times. DNA of the CDR3: TGTGCCAGCAGTGAAAAGCTTTACGAGCAGTACTTC. This codes for CASSEKLYEQYF. The chain carries TRBV6-1 and TRBJ2-7, with D hard to call. The germline V and J ends were trimmed by 2 bases and 4 bases, with 6 bases remaining between them. Germline CDR1 reads MNHNS; CDR2 reads SASEGT. The CDR3 is 12 amino acids.

The chain is built from TRBV4-1 and TRBJ2-1; D remains ambiguous. The V and J ends lost 1 base and 0 bases respectively, with 13 bases between them. The CDR3 runs 17 residues. CDR1 MGHRA and CDR2 YSYEKL come from the germline V gene. The chain's CDR3 is CASSQVPLPSSYNEQFF. CDR3 in DNA: TGCGCCAGCAGCCAAGTTCCTCTACCGAGCTCCTACAATGAGCAGTTCTTC.

The J gene is TRBJ1-5, the V gene TRBV7-2; D is uncertain. The CDR3 totals 13 residues. Germline V gives CDR1 SGHTA, CDR2 FQGNSA. The germline V and J ends were trimmed by 7 bases and 7 bases, with 14 bases remaining between them. The CDR3 DNA reads TGTGCCAGCACCCAGGTTGCGGGCCAGCCCCAGCATTTT. As protein: CASTQVAGQPQHF.

This clonotype was found a few times. This sequence joins TRBV5-1 and TRBJ2-5; TRBD1 matches 7 bases. This CDR3 is 15 amino acids long. J was trimmed by 3 bases and V by 4 bases; bases with no gene match: 9. Germline CDR1 reads SGHRS; CDR2 reads YFSETQ. The CDR3 spells CASSAQGVKKETQYF. The CDR3 region has the DNA TGCGCCAGCAGCGCCCAGGGGGTTAAGAAAGAGACCCAGTACTTC.

This clonotype has just a few counts. J is TRBJ1-5 and V is TRBV20-1, with 10 bases aligning to TRBD1. J gave up 6 bases and V 1 base, and 3 bases lay outside the gene matches. Germline V gene data show CDR1 as DFQATT and CDR2 as SNEGSKA (reference sequence). This CDR3 comprises 14 residues. In nucleotides, the CDR3 is TGCAGTGCTAGAGTTGGGACAGGGGTTCAGCCCCAGCATTTT. Translated: CSARVGTGVQPQHF.

The chain uses TRBV21-1 and TRBJ1-2; TRBD1 is taken as the D call from the table, unchecked against the DNA. TRBV21-1 is assigned pseudogene status. This CDR3 spans 15 amino acids. CDR3 sequence: CASSISGEANYGYTF. The CDR3 DNA follows: TGTGCCAGCAGCATATCAGGGGAAGCTAACTATGGCTACACCTTC.

V usage is TRBV20-1 and J usage is TRBJ1-1; a possible D gene is TRBD1 (6 bases). CDR1 is DFQATT and CDR2 is SNEGSKA in the germline V gene (reference sequence). The CDR3 totals 13 residues. The V and J ends lost 5 bases and 5 bases respectively, with 15 bases between them. CDR3 amino acids: CSAGGGASTEAFF. The CDR3 DNA is TGCAGTGCTGGGGGGGGGGCATCTACTGAAGCTTTCTTT.

This clonotype has only a few counts. The gene calls are TRBV27 and TRBJ2-3; D perhaps matches TRBD1 (5 bases). V lost 4 bases, J lost 4 bases, and 21 bases lay in between. Per the germline V gene, CDR1 is MNHEY and CDR2 is SMNVEV (reference sequence). The CDR3 extends over 17 amino acids. The DNA of the CDR3 is TGTGCCAGCAGTTCAAGGGGCCGCTCCAAAGGCCCAGATACGCAGTATTTT. Translating it yields CASSSRGRSKGPDTQYF.

The chain couples TRBV28 to TRBJ1-5; TRBD1 might be the D (6 bases). Deletions cut 3 bases from V and 6 bases from J, with 15 bases between. Germline CDR1 and CDR2: MDHEN and SYDVKM. The length of the CDR3 is 15 residues. DNA of the CDR3: TGTGCCAGCAGTTTTCGGGGGGGGGCGGGTCAGCCCCAGCATTTT. Protein: CASSFRGGAGQPQHF.

This clonotype was detected a few times. This rearrangement joins TRBV10-3 to TRBJ2-2; no firm D call. Trimming took 2 bases from V and 1 from J, leaving 5 bases between them. Germline V gives CDR1 ENHRY, CDR2 SYGVKD. The CDR3 runs 14 residues. CDR3 in amino acids: CAISENRNTGELFF. The CDR3 DNA sequence: TGTGCCATCAGTGAGAACAGGAACACCGGGGAGCTGTTTTTT.

V and J are TRBV20-1 and TRBJ1-5; possibly TRBD1 for D (5 bases). There are 16 residues in the CDR3. Trimming left V 5 bases short and J 0 bases short, with 17 bases between. Germline V gene data show CDR1 as DFQATT and CDR2 as SNEGSKA (reference sequence). The CDR3 DNA sequence: TGCAGTGCTCCAAGACTCGGGACGGGTAGCAATCAGCCCCAGCATTTT. Amino acid sequence: CSAPRLGTGSNQPQHF.

Here the CDR3 DNA reads TGTGCCAGCAGCTCGGCGGGGGTCGGGCCCCAGCATTTT. Translated: CASSSAGVGPQHF. The chain recombines TRBV7-6 with TRBJ1-5, with a possible D match to TRBD1 (5 bases). V was cut by 4 bases and J by 9 bases, with 13 bases left in between. This CDR3 comprises 13 residues. Germline V CDR1 and CDR2: SGHVS, FNYEAQ.

This clonotype came up a few times. The chain uses TRBV20-1 and TRBJ2-3, with D maybe TRBD2 (5 bases). This CDR3 has 14 residues. CDR1 and CDR2 from the germline V gene are DFQATT and SNEGSKA (reference sequence). V was shortened by 5 bases and J by 4 bases, with 16 bases between the two germline ends. The CDR3 nucleotides are TGCAGTGCTCCCAACCTGAGGGCGTCAGATACGCAGTATTTT. Its translation: CSAPNLRASDTQYF.

Only a few counts were recorded for this clonotype. The V call is TRBV24-1, the J call TRBJ2-1; D unclear. V was cut by 3 bases and J by 4 bases, with 9 bases left in between. Looked up from germline, CDR1 is KGHDR and CDR2 is SFDVKD. CDR3 length: 14 residues. CDR3 nucleotide sequence: TGTGCCACCAGTGATCCGGACCTTTACAATGAGCAGTTCTTC. Its protein product is CATSDPDLYNEQFF.

This clonotype has only a few counts. The chain has TRBV6-1 and TRBJ1-1; D unresolved. The length of the CDR3 is 13 residues. Per the germline V gene, CDR1 is MNHNS and CDR2 is SASEGT. Trimming removed 6 bases from V and 1 base from J, with 9 bases in between. In nucleotides, the CDR3 is TGTGCCAGCAGGGCTGACCCGAACACTGAAGCTTTCTTT. Its translation is CASRADPNTEAFF.

The gene calls are TRBV12-3 or TRBV12-4 and TRBJ2-2; D uncertain. V was pared by 4 bases and J by 10 bases, with 10 bases between. The CDR3 contains 12 residues. CDR3 coding DNA: TGTGCCAGCAGTTATTCGGGTGAGGAGCTGTTTTTT. It codes for CASSYSGEELFF.

This rearrangement joins TRBV7-7 to TRBJ2-5, with 7 bases matching TRBD2. The length of the CDR3 is 16 residues. The germline V gene encodes CDR1 SSHAT and CDR2 FNYEAQ (reference sequence). The V and J ends lost 5 bases and 5 bases, in that order; junction bases with no gene match: 14. The CDR3 spells CASSTRGSGRAETQYF. The CDR3 DNA is TGTGCCAGCAGCACCAGAGGTAGCGGGCGTGCGGAGACCCAGTACTTC.

The chain combines TRBV27 with TRBJ2-3; D is perhaps TRBD2 (6 bases). Germline-derived CDR1 and CDR2 are MNHEY and SMNVEV (reference sequence). The V end lost 5 bases, the J end lost 1 base, and 13 bases lay between the germline ends. The CDR3 covers 15 residues. CDR3 residues: CASSPLAAGTDTQYF. In nucleotides, the CDR3 is TGTGCCAGCAGTCCCTTAGCGGCGGGCACAGATACGCAGTATTTT.

This clonotype was recorded many times. An end of the junction does not agree with germline; a read error may underlie this. The CDR3 DNA is TGCGCCAGCAGTCCCAGGGATGAGCAGTTCTTC. It codes for CASSPRDEQFF. The V and J genes are TRBV18 and TRBJ2-1, with D possibly being TRBD1 (5 bases). Germline CDR1 reads KGHSH; CDR2 reads LQKENI. The CDR3 loop spans 11 amino acids. Full variable domain (missing parts from reference TRBV18 and TRBJ2-1): NAGVMQNPRHLVRRRGQEARLRCSPMKGHSHVYWYRQLPEEGLKFMVYLQKENIIDESGMPKERFSAEFPKEGPSILRIQQVVRGDSAAYFCASSPRDEQFFGPGTRLTVL.

This chain links TRBV14 with TRBJ2-3; 7 bases are shared with TRBD2. J lost 8 bases, V lost 3 bases, and 5 bases had no gene match. This CDR3 spans 13 amino acids. The germline V gene has CDR1 SGHDN and CDR2 FVKESK. The CDR3 nucleotides read TGTGCCAGCAGCCAGGGAGGGGTTGTTACGCAGTATTTT. Its protein product is CASSQGGVVTQYF.

In this sample, this clonotype turned up a few times. The chain couples TRBV7-6 to TRBJ2-1, with 12 bases fitting TRBD2. CDR3 length: 17 amino acids. Trimming cost V 0 bases and J 2 bases; bases outside gene matches: 2. Germline CDR1 is SGHVS and CDR2 is FNYEAQ. The CDR3 DNA reads TGTGCCAGCAGCTTAGCAAGGACTAGCGGGACCTACAATGAGCAGTTCTTC. Amino acid sequence: CASSLARTSGTYNEQFF.